A single sample is the source of the 32 T cell receptor beta chains below, sequenced in a study of T-cell memory formation after mild COVID-19. TCRdb analysed the 5' RACE reads with MiXCR anew, one entry per CDR3 protein. The sample records 400,000 or so distinct CDR3 sequences, about 20% being singletons. What was sequenced was PBMCs or a T cell subset sorted from them (not recorded which). These receptors originate from an adult woman who had mild COVID-19 (a few samples of this study predate the infection). Cell type and time point are not known.

This clonotype was observed a handful of times. CDR3 bases: TGCGCCAGCAGCTTGGACAGGGTGGACGATACGCAGTATTTT. Its translation is CASSLDRVDDTQYF. The chain has TRBV5-1 and TRBJ2-3, with D possibly being TRBD1 (6 bases). The CDR3 is made up of 14 amino acids. The V end lost 0 bases, the J end lost 6 bases, and 11 bases lay between the germline ends. Germline-derived CDR1 and CDR2 are SGHRS and YFSETQ.

This clonotype was recorded at least ten times. The V and J genes are TRBV27 and TRBJ1-3; unclear D gene. V lost 2 bases and J 2 bases, leaving 10 bases between the germline ends. From germline, CDR1 is MNHEY and CDR2 SMNVEV (reference sequence). The CDR3 runs to 15 residues. Here the CDR3 DNA reads TGTGCCAGCAGTTTAATCGGGGTCCCTGGAAACACCATATATTTT. Translation: CASSLIGVPGNTIYF.

This clonotype occurred a few times. This chain joins TRBV12-3 or TRBV12-4 and TRBJ2-3; D uncertain. Trimming removed 7 bases from V and 3 bases from J, with 14 bases in between. CDR3 length equals 14 residues. The CDR3 spells CASTKGTFTDTQYF. CDR3 sequence (DNA): TGTGCCAGCACCAAGGGAACCTTTACAGATACGCAGTATTTT.

This clonotype was recorded a few times. J is TRBJ2-1 and V is TRBV29-1, with a weak D call TRBD2 (5 bases). CDR1 SQVTM and CDR2 ANQGSEA come from the germline V gene. The CDR3 spans 11 residues. V was cut by 2 bases and J by 10 bases, with 9 bases left in between. CDR3 nucleotides: TGCAGCGTTGAACTAGCATTCGAGCAGTTCTTC. Amino acid sequence: CSVELAFEQFF.

The chain links TRBV7-8 to TRBJ1-5; D may be TRBD1 (5 bases). Trimming cost V 1 base and J 4 bases, with 11 bases left between them. This CDR3 comprises 15 residues. Germline CDR1 SGHVS, CDR2 FQNEAQ. The CDR3 loop is CASSLGGRTNQPQHF. CDR3 bases: TGTGCCAGCAGCTTAGGTGGGCGGACAAATCAGCCCCAGCATTTT.

The chain recombines TRBV7-9 with TRBJ2-7, with 7 bases lining up with TRBD2. This CDR3 is 15 amino acids long. Trimming at V came to 5 bases and at J to 0 bases, leaving 7 bases not matched to a gene. The germline V gene encodes CDR1 SEHNR and CDR2 FQNEAQ (reference sequence). CDR3 residues: CASSLSGPLSYEQYF. The CDR3 DNA is TGTGCCAGCAGCCTTAGCGGGCCCCTCTCCTACGAGCAGTACTTC.

The V call is TRBV7-9, the J call TRBJ1-1; no clear D gene. Trimming removed 3 bases from V and 5 bases from J, with 13 bases in between. The CDR3 extends over 14 amino acids. Germline V gene sequence: CDR1 SEHNR, CDR2 FQNEAQ (reference sequence). The CDR3 is CASSLNRVATEAFF. CDR3 nucleotides: TGTGCCAGCAGCTTGAACCGGGTGGCGACTGAAGCTTTCTTT.

The chain carries TRBV7-9 and TRBJ2-1, with D perhaps TRBD1 or TRBD2 (5 bases each). The CDR3 extends over 14 amino acids. The germline V and J ends were trimmed by 5 bases and 2 bases, with 10 bases remaining between them. The germline CDR1 and CDR2 sequences are SEHNR and FQNEAQ (reference sequence). The CDR3 region has the DNA TGTGCCAGCAGCGGGGGAGTGACCTACAATGAGCAGTTCTTC. Translating gives CASSGGVTYNEQFF.

The chain is built from TRBV6-5 and TRBJ1-2, with a possible D match to TRBD1 (5 bases). The CDR3 loop spans 13 amino acids. Germline V gene lookup returns CDR1 MNHEY and CDR2 SVGAGI. Deletions cut 5 bases from V and 3 bases from J, with 10 bases between. The CDR3 protein is CASSPRQYYGYTF. CDR3 DNA sequence: TGTGCCAGCAGTCCCCGACAGTACTATGGCTACACCTTC.

This clonotype came up a few times. V gene TRBV20-1 combines with J gene TRBJ2-1; TRBD2 aligns across 8 bases. V was pared by 1 base and J by 0 bases, with 5 bases of the junction left unmatched. The CDR3 totals 16 residues. CDR1 and CDR2 from the germline V gene are DFQATT and SNEGSKA (reference sequence). The CDR3 sequence is CSARVGGRYSYNEQFF. CDR3 sequence (DNA): TGCAGTGCTAGAGTTGGCGGGAGGTACTCCTACAATGAGCAGTTCTTC.

V gene TRBV2 combines with J gene TRBJ2-5; D unresolved. The CDR3 consists of 13 residues. V lost 3 bases and J lost 3, with 8 bases in between. Germline loops: CDR1 SNHLY, CDR2 FYNNEI. CDR3 in DNA: TGTGCCAGCAGTGACCCCCCAGAAGAGACCCAGTACTTC. Translating gives CASSDPPEETQYF.

This sequence joins TRBV2 and TRBJ2-1; the D gene is possibly TRBD2 (6 bases). The CDR3 runs to 16 residues. The ends were cut back, 5 bases at V and 1 base at J, with 15 bases in the middle. Germline CDR1 SNHLY, CDR2 FYNNEI. The CDR3 protein is CASSTPVTRSYNEQFF. In nucleotides, the CDR3 is TGTGCCAGCAGTACCCCTGTGACTAGATCCTACAATGAGCAGTTCTTC.

This clonotype showed up just a few times. The chain links TRBV20-1 to TRBJ1-2, with unresolved D. The V gene lost 0 bases and the J gene lost 4 bases, with 12 bases spanning the gap. CDR1 is DFQATT and CDR2 is SNEGSKA in the germline V gene (reference sequence). This CDR3 is built from 14 residues. CDR3 amino acids: CSARDQRQIYGYTF. DNA of the CDR3: TGCAGTGCTAGAGATCAAAGGCAGATCTATGGCTACACCTTC.

V gene TRBV7-9 combines with J gene TRBJ2-2; no reliable D call. The CDR3 runs 12 residues. Germline CDR1 SEHNR, CDR2 FQNEAQ (reference sequence). V was cut by 3 bases and J by 9 bases, with 8 bases left in between. CDR3 bases: TGTGCCAGCAGCTTCACCAACCGGGAGCTGTTTTTT. It codes for CASSFTNRELFF.

The rearrangement links TRBV29-1 to TRBJ2-7; the match to TRBD2 covers 13 bases. Germline V gives CDR1 SQVTM, CDR2 ANQGSEA. This CDR3 is built from 16 residues. With V trimmed by 1 base and J by 6 bases, 9 bases remained unmatched. The CDR3 region is CSVEVSGLAGFVEQYF. The CDR3 DNA is TGCAGCGTTGAAGTTTCGGGACTAGCGGGATTTGTCGAGCAGTACTTC.

The chain links TRBV9 to TRBJ2-1; 8 nucleotides line up with TRBD2. CDR3 length: 14 residues. The V gene's germline CDR1 is SGDLS and CDR2 YYNGEE. Trimming cost V 0 bases and J 12 bases; bases outside gene matches: 8. Here the CDR3 reads CASSVGGGNAGQFF. The CDR3 region has the DNA TGTGCCAGCAGCGTAGGCGGGGGGAACGCCGGGCAGTTCTTC.

The chain links TRBV4-2 to TRBJ2-3; D is possibly TRBD2 (5 bases). The CDR3 runs 14 residues. Germline V gene sequence: CDR1 LGHNA, CDR2 YNFKEQ. Between the trimmed V and J ends, which lost 4 bases and 4 bases, there was a span of 12 bases. In DNA form, the CDR3 reads TGTGCCAGCAGCCCCGCCCAGCGGTCAGATACGCAGTATTTT. This translates into CASSPAQRSDTQYF.

Only a few counts were recorded for this clonotype. The chain is built from TRBV5-1 and TRBJ2-3, with 8 bases fitting TRBD2. The ends lost 5 bases at V and 0 bases at J; junction bases unmatched: 5. The V gene's germline CDR1 is SGHRS and CDR2 YFSETQ. CDR3 size: 15 residues. CDR3 amino acids: CASSMSSGSTDTQYF. DNA for the CDR3: TGCGCCAGCAGTATGTCTAGCGGGAGCACAGATACGCAGTATTTT. Filled out from reference TRBV5-1 and TRBJ2-3, the complete variable domain reads KAGVTQTPRYLIKTRGQQVTLSCSPISGHRSVSWYQQTPGQGLQFLFEYFSETQRNKGNFPGRFSGRQFSNSRSEMNVSTLELGDSALYLCASSMSSGSTDTQYFGPGTRLTVL.

This clonotype was picked up a small number of times. This chain connects TRBV10-3 to TRBJ1-1; tentatively, D is TRBD1 (5 bases). Germline loops: CDR1 ENHRY, CDR2 SYGVKD. This CDR3 is built from 13 residues. Trimming removed 6 bases from V and 8 bases from J, with 16 bases in between. In nucleotides, the CDR3 is TGTGCCATCAGCGGGGGAACCCCCCCCGAAGCTTTCTTT. Its translation: CAISGGTPPEAFF.

This clonotype was observed many times. This sequence joins TRBV12-3 or TRBV12-4 and TRBJ2-1; 14 nucleotides match TRBD2. With 5 bases clipped from V and 8 bases from J, the junction kept 5 bases outside the gene matches. This CDR3 contains 15 residues. This CDR3 is CASSPGLAGDDEQFF. The CDR3 DNA is TGTGCCAGCAGTCCGGGACTAGCGGGAGACGATGAGCAGTTCTTC.

The V call is TRBV7-2, the J call TRBJ2-7; 10 nucleotides align to TRBD1. J gave up 9 bases and V 3 bases, and 5 bases lay outside the gene matches. There are 13 residues in the CDR3. Per the germline V gene, CDR1 is SGHTA and CDR2 is FQGNSA. The CDR3 sequence: CASSFGTGDRQYF. Written as DNA, the CDR3 is TGTGCCAGCAGCTTCGGGACAGGGGATAGGCAGTACTTC. The whole variable domain, remainder taken from reference TRBV7-2 and TRBJ2-7, is GAGVSQSPSNKVTEKGKDVELRCDPISGHTALYWYRQSLGQGLEFLIYFQGNSAPDKSGLPSDRFSAERTGGSVSTLTIQRTQQEDSAVYLCASSFGTGDRQYFGPGTRLTVT.

The chain links TRBV7-3 to TRBJ2-1; TRBD1 aligns across 10 bases. Looked up from germline, CDR1 is SGHTA and CDR2 is FQGTGA. The CDR3 is 14 amino acids. The V segment lost 6 bases and the J segment 7 bases; nucleotides outside the gene matches: 6. The CDR3 region is CASSRRTGGNEQFF. The CDR3 DNA sequence: TGTGCCAGCAGTCGTAGGACAGGGGGGAATGAGCAGTTCTTC.

V usage is TRBV6-1 and J usage is TRBJ2-1, with TRBD1 as a possible D gene (5 bases). Germline lookup yields CDR1 MNHNS and CDR2 SASEGT. The CDR3 totals 12 residues. V was pared by 7 bases and J by 4 bases, with 8 bases between. CDR3 sequence (DNA): TGTGCCAGCACGACAGTTTACAATGAGCAGTTCTTC. As protein: CASTTVYNEQFF.

This clonotype came up a few times. The V gene is TRBV20-1, the J gene TRBJ2-1; the D gene is possibly TRBD2 (6 bases). The CDR3 is 15 amino acids. Deletions cut 6 bases from V and 5 bases from J, with 20 bases between. Looked up from germline, CDR1 is DFQATT and CDR2 is SNEGSKA (reference sequence). CDR3 DNA: TGCAGTGCCGTAGCACTTTCGCGGGAAGACAATGAGCAGTTCTTC. This encodes CSAVALSREDNEQFF.

Only a few counts were recorded for this clonotype. J is TRBJ2-3 and V is TRBV7-6, with D tentatively TRBD1 (5 bases). The CDR3 is 14 amino acids. Trimming removed 5 bases at V and 1 base at J, with 10 bases between. Germline assignment: CDR1 SGHVS and CDR2 FNYEAQ. The CDR3 loop reads CASSRGSGTDTQYF. CDR3 in DNA: TGTGCCAGCAGCAGGGGTTCCGGCACAGATACGCAGTATTTT.

This clonotype was recorded a few times. The chain recombines TRBV4-1 with TRBJ2-7, with 10 positions matching TRBD2. Unmatched junction bases numbered 13, after V lost 1 base and J lost 7 bases. Germline loops: CDR1 MGHRA, CDR2 YSYEKL. This CDR3 comprises 17 residues. The CDR3 loop is CASSQVPPSGGAGEQYF. The CDR3 nucleotides are TGCGCCAGCAGCCAAGTACCCCCCAGCGGGGGGGCGGGGGAGCAGTACTTC.

The rearrangement uses TRBV11-2 and TRBJ2-1, with 9 bases lining up with TRBD2. This CDR3 is built from 17 residues. CDR1 is SGHAT, CDR2 FQNNGV, per germline. V shed 3 bases and J 3 bases; nucleotides not matched to a gene: 9. The CDR3 loop is CASSFLTTSGLYNEQFF. The CDR3 bases are TGTGCCAGCAGCTTTCTCACGACTAGCGGACTCTACAATGAGCAGTTCTTC.

This chain connects TRBV12-3 or TRBV12-4 to TRBJ1-2; D may be TRBD1 (5 bases). This CDR3 region has 11 residues. V was pared by 4 bases and J by 6 bases, with 6 bases between. The CDR3 here is CASSWGDGYTF. For the CDR3, the DNA is TGTGCCAGCAGTTGGGGGGATGGCTACACCTTC.

A few counts support this clonotype. This rearrangement joins TRBV5-6 to TRBJ2-3; the match to TRBD2 covers 8 bases. Germline assignment: CDR1 SGHDT and CDR2 YYEEEE. This CDR3 contains 13 residues. With 7 bases clipped from V and 8 bases from J, the junction kept 9 bases outside the gene matches. In nucleotides, the CDR3 is TGTGCCAGCTGCCCTAGCGGGTTGCTTACGCAGTATTTT. This sequence encodes CASCPSGLLTQYF.

Only a few counts were recorded for this clonotype. The chain links TRBV18 to TRBJ1-5, with D unclear. Trimming removed 2 bases at V and 3 bases at J, with 14 bases between. Looked up from germline, CDR1 is KGHSH and CDR2 is LQKENI. The CDR3 runs to 16 residues. The CDR3 DNA sequence: TGTGCCAGCTCACCAGGGTCGTTGGGAATCAATCAGCCCCAGCATTTT. Its translation is CASSPGSLGINQPQHF.

The genes are TRBV12-3 or TRBV12-4 and TRBJ1-5; D might be TRBD1 (5 bases). The CDR3 loop spans 14 amino acids. Trimming removed 5 bases from V and 3 bases from J, with 11 bases in between. CDR3: CASSGQGPNQPQHF. The CDR3 DNA is TGTGCCAGCAGTGGGCAGGGACCCAATCAGCCCCAGCATTTT.

This clonotype showed up just a few times. This chain uses TRBV19 with TRBJ2-2; weak D call: TRBD2 (5 bases). CDR3 size: 16 residues. With 5 bases removed from V and 1 base from J, the gap between germline ends came to 14 bases. Germline values: CDR1 LNHDA, CDR2 SQIVND (reference sequence). CDR3 DNA sequence: TGTGCCAGTAGTCATTTCGGGGTCCAGAACACCGGGGAGCTGTTTTTT. Translating it yields CASSHFGVQNTGELFF.